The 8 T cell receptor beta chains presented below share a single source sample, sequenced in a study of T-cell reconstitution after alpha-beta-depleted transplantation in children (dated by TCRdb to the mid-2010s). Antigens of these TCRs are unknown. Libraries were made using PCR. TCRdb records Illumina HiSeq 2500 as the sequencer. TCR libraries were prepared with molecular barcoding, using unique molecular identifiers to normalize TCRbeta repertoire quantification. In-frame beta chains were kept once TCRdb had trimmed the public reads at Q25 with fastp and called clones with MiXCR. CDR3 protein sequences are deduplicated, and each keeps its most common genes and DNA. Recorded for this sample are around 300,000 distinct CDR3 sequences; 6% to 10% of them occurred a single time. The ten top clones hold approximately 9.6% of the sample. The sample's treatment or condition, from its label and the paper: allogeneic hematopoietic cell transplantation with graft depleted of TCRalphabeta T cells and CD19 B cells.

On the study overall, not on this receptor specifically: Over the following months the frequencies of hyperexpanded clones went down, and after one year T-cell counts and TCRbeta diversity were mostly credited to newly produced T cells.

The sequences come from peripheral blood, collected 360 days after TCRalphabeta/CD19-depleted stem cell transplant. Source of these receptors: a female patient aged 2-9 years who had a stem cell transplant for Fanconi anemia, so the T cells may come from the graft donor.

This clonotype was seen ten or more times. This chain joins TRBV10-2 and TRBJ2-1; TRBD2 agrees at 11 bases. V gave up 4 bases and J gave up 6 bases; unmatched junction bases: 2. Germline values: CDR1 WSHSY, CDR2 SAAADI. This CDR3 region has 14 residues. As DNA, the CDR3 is TGCGCCAGCAGTGTAGCGGGGGGGTTCAATGAGCAGTTCTTC. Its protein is CASSVAGGFNEQFF.

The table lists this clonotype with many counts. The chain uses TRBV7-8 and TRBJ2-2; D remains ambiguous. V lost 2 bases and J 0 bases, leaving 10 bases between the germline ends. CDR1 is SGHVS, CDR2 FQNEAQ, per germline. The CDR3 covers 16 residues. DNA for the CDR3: TGTGCCAGCAGCTTATTCAAGCACACGAACACCGGGGAGCTGTTTTTT. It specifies CASSLFKHTNTGELFF.

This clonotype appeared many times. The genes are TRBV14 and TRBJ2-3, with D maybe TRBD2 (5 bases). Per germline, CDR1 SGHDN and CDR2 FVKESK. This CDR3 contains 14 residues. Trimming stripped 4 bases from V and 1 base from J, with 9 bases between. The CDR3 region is CASSLDYRTDTQYF. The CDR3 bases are TGTGCCAGCAGCCTTGACTACCGCACAGATACGCAGTATTTT.

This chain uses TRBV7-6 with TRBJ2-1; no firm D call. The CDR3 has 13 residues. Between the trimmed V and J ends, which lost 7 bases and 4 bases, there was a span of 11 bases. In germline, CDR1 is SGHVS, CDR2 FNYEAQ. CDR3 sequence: CASTPDGYNEQFF. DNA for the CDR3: TGTGCCAGCACCCCGGACGGATACAATGAGCAGTTCTTC. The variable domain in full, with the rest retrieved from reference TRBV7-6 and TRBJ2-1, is GAGVSQSPRYKVTKRGQDVALRCDPISGHVSLYWYRQALGQGPEFLTYFNYEAQQDKSGLPNDRFSAERPEGSISTLTIQRTEQRDSAMYRCASTPDGYNEQFFGPGTRLTVL.

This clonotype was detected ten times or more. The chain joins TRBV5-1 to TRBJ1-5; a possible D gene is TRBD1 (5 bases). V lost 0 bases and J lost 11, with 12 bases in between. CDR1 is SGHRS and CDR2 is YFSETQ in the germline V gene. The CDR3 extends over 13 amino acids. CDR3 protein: CASSLARAGTQHF. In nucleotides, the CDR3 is TGCGCCAGCAGCTTGGCCAGGGCTGGGACCCAGCATTTT.

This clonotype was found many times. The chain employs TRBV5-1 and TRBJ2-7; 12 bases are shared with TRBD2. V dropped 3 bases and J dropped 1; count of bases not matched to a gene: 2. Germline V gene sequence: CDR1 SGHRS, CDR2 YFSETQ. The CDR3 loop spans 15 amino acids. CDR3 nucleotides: TGCGCCAGCAGCTCCACTAGCGGGGGGTCCTACGAGCAGTACTTC. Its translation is CASSSTSGGSYEQYF.

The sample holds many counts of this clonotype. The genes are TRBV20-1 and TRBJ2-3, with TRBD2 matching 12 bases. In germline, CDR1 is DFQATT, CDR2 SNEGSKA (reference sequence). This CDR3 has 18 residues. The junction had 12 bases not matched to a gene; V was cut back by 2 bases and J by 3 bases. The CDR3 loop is CSARFRLTSGGQTDTQYF. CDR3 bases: TGCAGTGCTAGATTTCGGTTGACTAGCGGGGGCCAAACAGATACGCAGTATTTT.

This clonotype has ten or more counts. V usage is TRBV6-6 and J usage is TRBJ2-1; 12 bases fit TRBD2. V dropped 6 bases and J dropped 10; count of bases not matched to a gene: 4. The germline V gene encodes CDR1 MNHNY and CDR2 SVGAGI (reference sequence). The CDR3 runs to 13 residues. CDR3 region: CASRPTSGGEQFF. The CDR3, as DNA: TGTGCCAGCAGACCGACTAGCGGGGGAGAGCAGTTCTTC.